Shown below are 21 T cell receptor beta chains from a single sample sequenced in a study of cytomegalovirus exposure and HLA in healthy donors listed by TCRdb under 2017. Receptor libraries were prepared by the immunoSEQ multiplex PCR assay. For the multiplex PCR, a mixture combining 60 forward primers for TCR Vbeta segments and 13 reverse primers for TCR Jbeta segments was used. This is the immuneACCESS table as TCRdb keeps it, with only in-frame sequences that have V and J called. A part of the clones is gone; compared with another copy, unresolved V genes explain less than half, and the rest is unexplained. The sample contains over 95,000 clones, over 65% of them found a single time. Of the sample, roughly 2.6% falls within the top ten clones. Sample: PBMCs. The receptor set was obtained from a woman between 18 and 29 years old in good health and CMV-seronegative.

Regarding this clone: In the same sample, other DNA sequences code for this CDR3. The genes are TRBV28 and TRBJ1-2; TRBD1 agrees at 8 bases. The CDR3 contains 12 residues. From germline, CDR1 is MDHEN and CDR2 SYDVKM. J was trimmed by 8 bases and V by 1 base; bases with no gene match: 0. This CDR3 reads CASSLSGGGYTF. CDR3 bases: TGTGCCAGCAGTTTATCAGGGGGCGGCTACACCTTC.

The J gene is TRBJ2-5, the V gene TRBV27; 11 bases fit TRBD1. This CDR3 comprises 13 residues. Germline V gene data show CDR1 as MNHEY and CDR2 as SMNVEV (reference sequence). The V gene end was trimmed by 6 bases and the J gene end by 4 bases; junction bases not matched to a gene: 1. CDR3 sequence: CASRGQGVETQYF. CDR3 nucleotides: TGTGCCAGCAGGGGACAGGGGGTAGAGACCCAGTACTTC.

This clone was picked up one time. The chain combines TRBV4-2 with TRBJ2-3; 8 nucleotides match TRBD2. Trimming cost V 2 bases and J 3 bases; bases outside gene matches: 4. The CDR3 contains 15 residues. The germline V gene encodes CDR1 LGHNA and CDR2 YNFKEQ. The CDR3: CASSQFRGGTDTQYF. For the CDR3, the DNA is TGTGCCAGCAGCCAATTTCGGGGGGGGACAGATACGCAGTATTTT.

DNA of the CDR3: TGCGCCAGCAGCTTTGCGGTTTTAGAGACCCAGTACTTC. Protein sequence: CASSFAVLETQYF. The chain carries TRBV5-1 and TRBJ2-5; D gene ambiguous. CDR3 length equals 13 residues. Trimming left V 2 bases short and J 4 bases short, with 9 bases between. CDR1 and CDR2 (germline): SGHRS, YFSETQ. Filled out from reference TRBV5-1 and TRBJ2-5, the complete variable domain reads KAGVTQTPRYLIKTRGQQVTLSCSPISGHRSVSWYQQTPGQGLQFLFEYFSETQRNKGNFPGRFSGRQFSNSRSEMNVSTLELGDSALYLCASSFAVLETQYFGPGTRLLVL.

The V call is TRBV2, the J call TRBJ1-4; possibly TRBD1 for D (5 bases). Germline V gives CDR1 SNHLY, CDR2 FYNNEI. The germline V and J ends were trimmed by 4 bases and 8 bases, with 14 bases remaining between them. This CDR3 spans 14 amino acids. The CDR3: CASSVSGLEEKLFF. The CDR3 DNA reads TGTGCCAGCAGTGTGTCAGGGTTGGAAGAAAAACTGTTTTTT.

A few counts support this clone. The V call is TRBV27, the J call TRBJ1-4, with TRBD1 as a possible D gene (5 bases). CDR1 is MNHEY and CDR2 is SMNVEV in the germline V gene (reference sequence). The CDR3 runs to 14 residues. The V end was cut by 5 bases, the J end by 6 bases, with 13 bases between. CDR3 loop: CASSRQGPDEKLFF. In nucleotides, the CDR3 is TGTGCCAGCAGTCGTCAGGGTCCTGATGAAAAACTGTTTTTT.

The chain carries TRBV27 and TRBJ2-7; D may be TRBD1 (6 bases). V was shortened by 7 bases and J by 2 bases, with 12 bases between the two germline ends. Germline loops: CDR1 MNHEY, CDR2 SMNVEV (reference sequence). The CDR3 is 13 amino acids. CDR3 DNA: TGTGCCAGCATGGGACACCGAGCCTACGAGCAGTACTTC. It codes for CASMGHRAYEQYF.

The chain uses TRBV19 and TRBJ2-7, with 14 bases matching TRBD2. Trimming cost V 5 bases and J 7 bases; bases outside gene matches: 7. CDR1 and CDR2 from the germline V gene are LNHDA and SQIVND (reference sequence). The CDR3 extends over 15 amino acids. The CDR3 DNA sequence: TGTGCCAGTAGTCCGACTAGCGGGAGGGCCAAGGAGCAGTACTTC. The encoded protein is CASSPTSGRAKEQYF.

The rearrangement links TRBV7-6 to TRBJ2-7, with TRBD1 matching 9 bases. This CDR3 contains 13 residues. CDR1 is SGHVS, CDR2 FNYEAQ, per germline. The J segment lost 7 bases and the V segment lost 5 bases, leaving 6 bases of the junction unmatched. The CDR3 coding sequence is TGTGCCAGCAGCGCGGTCGGGACAGGGGAGCAGTACTTC. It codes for CASSAVGTGEQYF. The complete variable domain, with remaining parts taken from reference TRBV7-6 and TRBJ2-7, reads GAGVSQSPRYKVTKRGQDVALRCDPISGHVSLYWYRQALGQGPEFLTYFNYEAQQDKSGLPNDRFSAERPEGSISTLTIQRTEQRDSAMYRCASSAVGTGEQYFGPGTRLTVT.

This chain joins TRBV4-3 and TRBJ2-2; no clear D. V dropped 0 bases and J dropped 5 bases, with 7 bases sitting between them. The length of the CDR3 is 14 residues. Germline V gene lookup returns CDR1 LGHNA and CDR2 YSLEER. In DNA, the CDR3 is TGCGCCAGCAGCCAAGACTTCGGGACCGGGGAGCTGTTTTTT. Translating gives CASSQDFGTGELFF.

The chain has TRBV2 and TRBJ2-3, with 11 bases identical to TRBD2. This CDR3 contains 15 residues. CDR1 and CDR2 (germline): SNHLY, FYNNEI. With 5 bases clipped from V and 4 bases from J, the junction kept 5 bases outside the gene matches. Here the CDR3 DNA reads TGTGCCAGCAGTCCTCTAGCGGGAGGACCAGATACGCAGTATTTT. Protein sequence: CASSPLAGGPDTQYF. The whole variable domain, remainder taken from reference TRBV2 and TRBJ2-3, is EPEVTQTPSHQVTQMGQEVILRCVPISNHLYFYWYRQILGQKVEFLVSFYNNEISEKSEIFDDQFSVERPDGSNFTLKIRSTKLEDSAMYFCASSPLAGGPDTQYFGPGTRLTVL.

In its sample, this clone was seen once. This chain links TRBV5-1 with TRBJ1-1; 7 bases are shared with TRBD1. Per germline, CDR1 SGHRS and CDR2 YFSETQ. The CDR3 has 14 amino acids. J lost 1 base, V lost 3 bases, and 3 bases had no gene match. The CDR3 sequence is CASSSRQGNTEAFF. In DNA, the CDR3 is TGCGCCAGCAGCTCCCGACAGGGGAACACTGAAGCTTTCTTT.

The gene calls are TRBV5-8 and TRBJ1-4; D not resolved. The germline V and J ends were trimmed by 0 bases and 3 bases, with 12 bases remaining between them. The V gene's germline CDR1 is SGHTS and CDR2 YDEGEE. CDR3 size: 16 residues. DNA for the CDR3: TGTGCCAGCAGCTTGGGACGGATAGAGGCTAATGAAAAACTGTTTTTT. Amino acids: CASSLGRIEANEKLFF.

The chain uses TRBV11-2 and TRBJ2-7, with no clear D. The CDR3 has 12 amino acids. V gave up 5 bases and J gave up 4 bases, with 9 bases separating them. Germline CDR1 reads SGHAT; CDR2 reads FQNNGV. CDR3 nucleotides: TGTGCCAGCAGCCCCCTTCGTTACGAGCAGTACTTC. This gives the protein CASSPLRYEQYF.

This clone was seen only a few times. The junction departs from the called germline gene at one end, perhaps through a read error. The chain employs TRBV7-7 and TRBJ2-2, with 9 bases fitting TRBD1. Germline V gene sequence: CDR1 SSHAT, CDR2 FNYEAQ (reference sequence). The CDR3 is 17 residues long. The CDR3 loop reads CASSLDSDRGYTGELFF. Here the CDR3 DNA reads TGTGCTAGCAGCTTAGATTCCGACAGGGGGTACACCGGGGAGCTGTTTTTT.

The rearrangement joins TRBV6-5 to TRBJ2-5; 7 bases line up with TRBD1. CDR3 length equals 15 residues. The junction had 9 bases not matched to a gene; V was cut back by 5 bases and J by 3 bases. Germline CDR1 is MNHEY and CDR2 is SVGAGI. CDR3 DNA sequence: TGTGCCAGCAGTCGAAAGACAGGGAGTGAAGAGACCCAGTACTTC. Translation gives CASSRKTGSEETQYF.

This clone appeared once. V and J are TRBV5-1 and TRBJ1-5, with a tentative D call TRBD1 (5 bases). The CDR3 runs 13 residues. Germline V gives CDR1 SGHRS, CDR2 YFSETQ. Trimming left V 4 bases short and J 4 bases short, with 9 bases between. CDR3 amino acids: CASSPQGNQPQHF. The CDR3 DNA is TGCGCCAGCAGCCCCCAGGGTAATCAGCCCCAGCATTTT.

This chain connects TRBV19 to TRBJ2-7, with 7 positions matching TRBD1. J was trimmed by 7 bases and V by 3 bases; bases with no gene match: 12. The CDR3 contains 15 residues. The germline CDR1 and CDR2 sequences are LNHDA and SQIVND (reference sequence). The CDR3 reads CASSISQGSLEEQYF. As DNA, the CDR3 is TGTGCCAGTAGTATCTCACAGGGGTCCCTTGAAGAGCAGTACTTC.

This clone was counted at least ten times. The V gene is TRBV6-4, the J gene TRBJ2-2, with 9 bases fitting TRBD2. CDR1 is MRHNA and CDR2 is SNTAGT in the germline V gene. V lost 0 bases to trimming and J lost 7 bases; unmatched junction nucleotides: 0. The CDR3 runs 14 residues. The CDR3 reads CASSDSSGSGELFF. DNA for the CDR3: TGTGCCAGCAGTGACTCTAGCGGGAGCGGGGAGCTGTTTTTT.

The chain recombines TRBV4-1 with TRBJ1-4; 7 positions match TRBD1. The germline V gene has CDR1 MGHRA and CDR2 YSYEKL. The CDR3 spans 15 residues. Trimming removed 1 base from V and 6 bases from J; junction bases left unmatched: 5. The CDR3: CASSQGQGGDEKLFF. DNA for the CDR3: TGCGCCAGCAGCCAAGGACAGGGTGGGGATGAAAAACTGTTTTTT.

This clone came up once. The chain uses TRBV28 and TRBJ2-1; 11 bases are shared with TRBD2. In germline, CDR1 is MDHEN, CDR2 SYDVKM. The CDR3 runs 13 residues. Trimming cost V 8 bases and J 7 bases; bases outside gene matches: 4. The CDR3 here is CASLAGGINEQFF. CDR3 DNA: TGTGCCAGCCTAGCGGGAGGTATTAATGAGCAGTTCTTC.